A single sample gave rise to the 27 T cell receptor beta chains below, sequenced in a study of T cells in Graves' hyperthyroidism and ophthalmopathy (dated by TCRdb to about 2019). The method behind the library was multiplex PCR. The instrument was an Illumina HiSeq 2000. TCR beta CDR3 regions were amplified from RNA transcripts. The TCR CDR3 was subjected to a first round of RT-PCR using the HTBI primer set and the Qiagen OneStep RT-PCR kit. TCRdb applied fastp at Q25 and MiXCR to the public reads, then kept only in-frame beta chains. Here each entry gathers all rows of one CDR3 protein and keeps the most common genes and DNA. Across this sample there are hundreds of thousands of distinct CDR3 sequences, with 15% to 20% seen only once. Of the sample, 3.8% is held by the ten largest clones. Material for sequencing was blood. The receptors come from a woman in her 30s with Graves' hyperthyroidism.

This clonotype was picked up many times. The chain joins TRBV28 to TRBJ1-1, with D maybe TRBD1 (6 bases). This CDR3 comprises 18 residues. Between the trimmed V and J ends, which lost 1 base and 6 bases, there was a span of 24 bases. CDR1 is MDHEN, CDR2 SYDVKM, per germline. The CDR3 region has the DNA TGTGCCAGCAGTTTATACCAGACAGGAGGCACCTCCCCTCCTGAAGCTTTCTTT. Amino acids: CASSLYQTGGTSPPEAFF.

The CDR3 loop reads CASSLFQGAYEQYF. DNA of the CDR3: TGTGCCAGCAGCTTATTCCAGGGAGCCTACGAGCAGTACTTC. The V gene is TRBV7-2, the J gene TRBJ2-7; D tentatively fits TRBD1 or TRBD2 (5 bases each). V lost 2 bases and J 2 bases, leaving 10 bases between the germline ends. Germline CDR1 reads SGHTA; CDR2 reads FQGNSA. The CDR3 sequence is 14 residues long. Filled out from reference TRBV7-2 and TRBJ2-7, the complete variable domain reads GAGVSQSPSNKVTEKGKDVELRCDPISGHTALYWYRQSLGQGLEFLIYFQGNSAPDKSGLPSDRFSAERTGGSVSTLTIQRTQQEDSAVYLCASSLFQGAYEQYFGPGTRLTVT.

This clonotype was counted only a few times. The V gene is TRBV7-6, the J gene TRBJ2-5; 7 nucleotides agree with TRBD1. Germline V gives CDR1 SGHVS, CDR2 FNYEAQ. V dropped 2 bases and J dropped 5; count of bases not matched to a gene: 5. This CDR3 is built from 14 residues. The CDR3 nucleotides are TGTGCCAGCAGCTTATATCAGGGGGTGGAGACCCAGTACTTC. This codes for CASSLYQGVETQYF.

This clonotype was observed at least ten times. The chain links TRBV6-1 to TRBJ2-1, with 8 bases aligning to TRBD2. The CDR3 is made up of 15 amino acids. Per the germline V gene, CDR1 is MNHNS and CDR2 is SASEGT. V lost 5 bases and J lost 2; bases outside the gene matches: 5. CDR3 nucleotides: TGTGCCAGCAGTTATGGACTAGCAGCCTACAATGAGCAGTTCTTC. Translating gives CASSYGLAAYNEQFF.

This clonotype turned up a few times. The rearrangement joins TRBV3-1 to TRBJ2-4, with 8 bases matching TRBD2. The junction had 10 bases not matched to a gene; V was cut back by 1 base and J by 5 bases. The CDR3 has 17 amino acids. From germline, CDR1 is LGHDT and CDR2 YNNKEL (reference sequence). This CDR3 is CASSQAGAGVLENIQYF. CDR3 coding DNA: TGTGCCAGCAGCCAAGCAGGAGCGGGAGTCCTGGAAAACATTCAGTACTTC.

The chain couples TRBV5-1 to TRBJ2-3; TRBD2 might be the D (5 bases). V lost 2 bases to trimming and J lost 4 bases, with 11 bases between them. Looked up from germline, CDR1 is SGHRS and CDR2 is YFSETQ. The CDR3 covers 14 residues. The CDR3 here is CASSFRRSPDTQYF. In DNA, the CDR3 is TGCGCCAGCAGCTTCAGGAGGTCCCCAGATACGCAGTATTTT.

This clonotype turned up a few times. The rearrangement joins TRBV20-1 to TRBJ1-2, with D possibly being TRBD1 (5 bases). Germline V lookup: CDR1 DFQATT, CDR2 SNEGSKA (reference sequence). The V end was cut by 6 bases, the J end by 2 bases, with 13 bases between. The CDR3 covers 13 residues. CDR3 sequence (DNA): TGCAGTGCAAGGGAACGGGACAACTATGGCTACACCTTC. This encodes CSARERDNYGYTF.

This clonotype was counted ten times or more. V usage is TRBV30 and J usage is TRBJ2-3, with 7 positions matching TRBD2. Germline CDR1 reads GTSNPN; CDR2 reads SVGIG (reference sequence). CDR3 length equals 15 residues. The J segment lost 1 base and the V segment lost 1 base, leaving 5 bases of the junction unmatched. CDR3 nucleotides: TGTGCCTGGAGTGACAGCGGGACCCGCACAGATACGCAGTATTTT. Protein sequence: CAWSDSGTRTDTQYF.

This clonotype was seen many times. This rearrangement joins TRBV11-2 to TRBJ1-2; 10 positions agree with TRBD1. Germline values: CDR1 SGHAT, CDR2 FQNNGV. This CDR3 contains 14 residues. After removal of 6 bases from V and 8 bases from J, the junction contained 9 bases not matched to a gene. The CDR3 nucleotides read TGTGCCAGCAGGCTCGACAGGGGGCGGGGAGGCTACACCTTC. Its protein is CASRLDRGRGGYTF.

This clonotype has just a few counts. The rearrangement uses TRBV6-2 or TRBV6-3 and TRBJ1-4; D not resolved. Per the germline V gene, CDR1 is MNHEY and CDR2 is SVGEGT. The ends were cut back, 6 bases at V and 0 bases at J, with 17 bases in the middle. This CDR3 comprises 17 residues. CDR3 nucleotide sequence: TGTGCCAGCAGCGGCATGACTCAGGCGGCAACTAATGAAAAACTGTTTTTT. This translates into CASSGMTQAATNEKLFF.

The chain uses TRBV4-2 and TRBJ2-6; D is unresolved. The V gene's germline CDR1 is LGHNA and CDR2 YNFKEQ. This CDR3 contains 18 residues. V was trimmed by 1 base and J by 0 bases, leaving 13 bases between them. CDR3 amino acids: CASSQAGLGNSGANVLTF. The CDR3 region has the DNA TGTGCCAGCAGCCAAGCCGGCCTTGGGAACTCTGGGGCCAACGTCCTGACTTTC.

This clonotype has ten or more counts. V and J are TRBV7-3 and TRBJ2-7, with 7 bases identical to TRBD1. With 0 bases clipped from V and 7 bases from J, the junction kept 3 bases outside the gene matches. This CDR3 contains 13 residues. Germline CDR1 and CDR2: SGHTA and FQGTGA. The CDR3 spells CASSLTGGSEQYF. The CDR3 DNA reads as TGTGCCAGCAGCTTAACAGGGGGCAGTGAGCAGTACTTC. The whole variable domain, filled in from reference TRBV7-3 and TRBJ2-7, reads GAGVSQTPSNKVTEKGKYVELRCDPISGHTALYWYRQSLGQGPEFLIYFQGTGAADDSGLPNDRFFAVRPEGSVSTLKIQRTERGDSAVYLCASSLTGGSEQYFGPGTRLTVT.

The sample holds a few counts of this clonotype. The rearrangement links TRBV4-2 to TRBJ1-6, with 8 bases fitting TRBD1. The V segment lost 4 bases and the J segment 4 bases; nucleotides outside the gene matches: 6. The CDR3 is 16 residues long. CDR1 is LGHNA, CDR2 YNFKEQ, per germline. This chain's CDR3 is CASSPGQADYNSPLHF. The CDR3 DNA is TGTGCCAGCAGCCCGGGACAGGCAGATTATAATTCACCCCTCCACTTT.

This clonotype was recorded many times. This chain uses TRBV11-2 with TRBJ1-5, with D possibly matching TRBD1 (6 bases). The germline gives CDR1 SGHAT, CDR2 FQNNGV. The CDR3 spans 14 residues. The ends were cut back, 3 bases at V and 7 bases at J, with 13 bases in the middle. CDR3 nucleotide sequence: TGTGCCAGCAGCTTCCCGGGCCAGGGGCAGCCCCAGCATTTT. Translating gives CASSFPGQGQPQHF.

The V call is TRBV7-9, the J call TRBJ2-1, with D tentatively TRBD1 (5 bases). V lost 2 bases and J lost 3, with 11 bases in between. Germline assignment: CDR1 SEHNR and CDR2 FQNEAQ (reference sequence). There are 15 residues in the CDR3. DNA for the CDR3: TGTGCCAGCAGCTTACAGGGCGGTTTCTACAATGAGCAGTTCTTC. Protein: CASSLQGGFYNEQFF.

The chain joins TRBV27 to TRBJ1-6; 11 bases match TRBD1. CDR1 is MNHEY and CDR2 is SMNVEV in the germline V gene (reference sequence). The CDR3 consists of 14 residues. J lost 10 bases, V lost 8 bases, and 7 bases had no gene match. The CDR3 DNA follows: TGTGCCAGCTCCTATCGGGACAGGGGGTCACCCCTCCACTTT. It encodes CASSYRDRGSPLHF.

Concerning this clonotype itself: A much larger clone differs from this one at a single base, so this may be a read error. The chain recombines TRBV12-3 or TRBV12-4 with TRBJ1-6; TRBD1 matches at 7 bases. The CDR3 consists of 15 residues. The CDR3 here is CARSLPPGGDSPLHF. In nucleotides, the CDR3 is TGTGCCAGAAGTTTACCGCCAGGGGGAGATTCACCCCTCCACTTT.

With regard to this clonotype: The CDR3 end shows no conserved phenylalanine or tryptophan, and so a read error is likely. No DNA is shown, since the ends of the CDR3 on it are uncertain; the CDR3 is the one TCRdb lists. The CDR3 region is CASSLKAYEEYL. The chain employs TRBV11-2 and TRBJ2-7. Looked up from germline, CDR1 is SGHAT and CDR2 is FQNNGV. Both ends counted, the CDR3 spans 12 residues.

This clonotype appeared a single time. This chain connects TRBV20-1 to TRBJ2-3, with TRBD2 matching 12 bases. Looked up from germline, CDR1 is DFQATT and CDR2 is SNEGSKA (reference sequence). The CDR3 consists of 17 residues. Germline trimming cut 5 bases from V and 6 bases from J; bases unmatched to any gene: 15. CDR3 coding DNA: TGCAGTGCTCGGCGACCCGCCGGACTAGCGGGGCGGGATACGCAGTATTTT. Protein product: CSARRPAGLAGRDTQYF.

The chain is built from TRBV5-6 and TRBJ2-1, with a tentative D call TRBD2 (6 bases). The CDR3 sequence is 16 residues long. V lost 0 bases and J lost 7, with 17 bases in between. Germline lookup yields CDR1 SGHDT and CDR2 YYEEEE. CDR3 bases: TGTGCCAGCAGCTTGGAAGGAGGGTTAGGATATAATGAGCAGTTCTTC. Protein: CASSLEGGLGYNEQFF.

This clonotype was seen ten or more times. The V and J genes are TRBV28 and TRBJ1-3; no firm D call. Trimming cost V 6 bases and J 4 bases, with 7 bases left between them. The CDR3 contains 12 residues. CDR1 is MDHEN and CDR2 is SYDVKM in the germline V gene. CDR3 bases: TGTGCCAGCAGCTTGTCCGGAAACACCATATATTTT. Protein: CASSLSGNTIYF.

This clonotype was counted many times. V gene TRBV11-2 combines with J gene TRBJ2-1; D tentatively reads TRBD1 or TRBD2 (5 bases each). The CDR3 has 13 amino acids. V was shortened by 3 bases and J by 7 bases, with 10 bases between the two germline ends. In germline, CDR1 is SGHAT, CDR2 FQNNGV. The CDR3 sequence is CASSFTRGNEQFF. In DNA, the CDR3 is TGTGCCAGCAGCTTCACGAGGGGTAATGAGCAGTTCTTC. The entire variable domain, with the rest obtained from reference TRBV11-2 and TRBJ2-1, is as follows: EAGVAQSPRYKIIEKRQSVAFWCNPISGHATLYWYQQILGQGPKLLIQFQNNGVVDDSQLPKDRFSAERLKGVDSTLKIQPAKLEDSAVYLCASSFTRGNEQFFGPGTRLTVL.

V usage is TRBV27 and J usage is TRBJ1-2; a weak D match, TRBD1 (6 bases). Trimming shortened V by 3 bases and J by 4 bases, and 9 bases separated the two germline ends. Germline V gene lookup returns CDR1 MNHEY and CDR2 SMNVEV (reference sequence). The CDR3 is 13 amino acids. The CDR3 loop reads CASSLGHLYGYTF. The CDR3 DNA is TGTGCCAGCAGTTTGGGACACCTCTATGGCTACACCTTC.

The sample holds many counts of this clonotype. V gene TRBV28 combines with J gene TRBJ2-1, with TRBD2 identical over 7 bases. Germline loops: CDR1 MDHEN, CDR2 SYDVKM. CDR3 length: 16 residues. The V and J ends lost 10 bases and 5 bases, in that order; junction bases with no gene match: 17. In DNA, the CDR3 is TGTGCCATCACCAAAAATGCGGGAGATGGGGACAATGAGCAGTTCTTC. This sequence encodes CAITKNAGDGDNEQFF. Combining the CDR3 with reference TRBV28 and TRBJ2-1 gives the whole variable domain DVKVTQSSRYLVKRTGEKVFLECVQDMDHENMFWYRQDPGLGLRLIYFSYDVKMKEKGDIPEGYSVSREKKERFSLILESASTNQTSMYLCAITKNAGDGDNEQFFGPGTRLTVL.

The rearrangement uses TRBV9 and TRBJ2-1, with 11 bases that match TRBD2. CDR1 is SGDLS and CDR2 is YYNGEE in the germline V gene. This CDR3 has 18 residues. V was pared by 1 base and J by 1 base, with 7 bases of the junction left unmatched. CDR3 sequence: CASSVTTSGKLSYNEQFF. The CDR3 nucleotides read TGTGCCAGCAGCGTAACGACTAGCGGGAAATTATCCTACAATGAGCAGTTCTTC.

This clonotype came up many times. The chain employs TRBV27 and TRBJ2-1, with D maybe TRBD2 (5 bases). Trimming stripped 2 bases from V and 6 bases from J, with 8 bases between. The CDR3 is made up of 13 amino acids. Germline V gene data show CDR1 as MNHEY and CDR2 as SMNVEV (reference sequence). The CDR3 DNA follows: TGTGCCAGCAGTTTACGACTATCCAATGAGCAGTTCTTC. This sequence encodes CASSLRLSNEQFF.

This chain connects TRBV10-3 to TRBJ2-7; D uncertain. This CDR3 contains 13 residues. Trimming removed 3 bases at V and 1 base at J, with 7 bases between. Germline V lookup: CDR1 ENHRY, CDR2 SYGVKD. This CDR3 is CAISERSSYEQYF. The CDR3 nucleotides read TGTGCCATCAGTGAAAGGAGTTCCTACGAGCAGTACTTC.